This TCR beta chain was captured by sequencing in a study of cytomegalovirus exposure and HLA in healthy donors. Broader study findings: Based on reports, TCR beta sequences accurately predicted HLA-A and HLA-B alleles for most subjects. HLA allele associations emerged for around 15,000 TCR beta sequences in a later analysis, at 0.05 false discovery rate. The authors judged a highly shared variant cluster likely a sequencing artifact.

Each of the donors was a healthy bone marrow donor. CDR3 length equals 14 residues. Germline V CDR1 and CDR2: SGHNT, YENEEA. J was trimmed by 10 bases and V by 8 bases; bases with no gene match: 10. This clone is a singleton in its sample. Antigen unknown. Vbeta (60) and Jbeta (13) primers were used in the PCR. Using immunoSEQ multiplex PCR, the repertoire was profiled, and TCRdb retains in-frame clones only, with some absent. The sample carries roughly 170,000 clones, less than 90% recorded once. This rearrangement joins TRBV11-3 to TRBJ2-1; 11 bases are shared with TRBD1. The sequencing input was PBMCs. This clonotype originated in a man aged 30-40 years in good health and CMV-seronegative. The chain's CDR3 is CASHRGQGAGEQFF. CDR3 nucleotide sequence: TGTGCCAGCCATCGAGGACAGGGGGCAGGGGAGCAGTTCTTC.